Listed below are T cell receptor beta chains from one sample, sequenced in a study of technical replicates of blood from several donors. Sequencing was performed with immunoSEQ multiplex PCR; in TCRdb, only in-frame clones are kept and a portion is missing. The sample includes about 80,000 clones, around 94% of them seen just once. The sequenced material came from T cells isolated from PBMCs. These receptors all come from a human donor in good health. CDR3s include the opening cysteine and the closing phenylalanine or tryptophan. Each record gives: V gene, clone size, J gene, D gene, CDR3 DNA, CDR3 protein. A D gene is named only where the DNA matches it firmly. Rows give clone size only sometimes, using once, few, many, or a class for an expanded clone.

>TRBV9|-|TRBJ2-3|TRBD2
TGTGCCAGCAGCGCCCTGACTAGCGGGAGCGCAGATACGCAGTATTTT
CASSALTSGSADTQYF
>TRBV7-9|-|TRBJ1-2|-
TGTGCCAGCAGCTTAAGGTATAAGGAGAAGGATGGATCCTATGGCTACACCTTC
CASSLRYKEKDGSYGYTF
>TRBV11-3|-|TRBJ1-1|-
TGTGCCAGCAGCGCGCTCCGGGGAGGCACTGAAGCTTTCTTT
CASSALRGGTEAFF
>TRBV7-3|few|TRBJ1-1|-
TGTGCCAGCAGCTTAAATCCAGGGCACACTGAAGCTTTCTTT
CASSLNPGHTEAFF
>TRBV13|-|TRBJ1-5|-
TGTGCCAGCAGCTTAGGGGGCCCGAATCAGCCCCAGCATTTT
CASSLGGPNQPQHF
>TRBV5-1|-|TRBJ1-1|TRBD1
TGCGCCAGCAGCTTGGTCCGGGACAGGGGGCGGTTCTTCTTT
CASSLVRDRGRFFF
>TRBV5-4|-|TRBJ1-5|-
TGTGCCAGCAGCTCAGGGGTCGCGCAGCCCCAGCATTTT
CASSSGVAQPQHF
>TRBV7-2|-|TRBJ2-5|TRBD2
TGTGCCAGCAGCAAACTAGCGGGAGGAGTTGAGACCCAGTACTTC
CASSKLAGGVETQYF
>TRBV14|-|TRBJ2-5|TRBD1
TGTGCCAGCAGCCCGCCCTGGACAGGGGGCAAAGAGACCCAGTACTTC
CASSPPWTGGKETQYF
>TRBV6-5|-|TRBJ2-7|TRBD2
TGTGCCAGCAGTTACTTTAGCGGGGCCGGGGGCGAGCAGTACTTC
CASSYFSGAGGEQYF
>TRBV9|-|TRBJ2-5|-
TGTGCCAGCAGCGTAACCTCCAGCGTCGGCCAAGAGACCCAGTACTTC
CASSVTSSVGQETQYF
>TRBV5-6|-|TRBJ2-2|TRBD1
TGTGCCAGCACCCTAGGGGGCGGCAACACCGGGGAGCTGTTTTTT
CASTLGGGNTGELFF
>TRBV4-3|-|TRBJ2-3|-
TGCGCCAGCAGCCAAGATTATTGGGACTTCCTCACAGATACGCAGTATTTT
CASSQDYWDFLTDTQYF
>TRBV2|-|TRBJ2-1|TRBD1
TGTGCCAGCGTCCAGGGGGCCTACAATGAGCAGTTCTTC
CASVQGAYNEQFF
>TRBV6-5|once|TRBJ2-7|-
TGTGCCAGTCGGGGGAATACACCCTACGAGCAGTACTTC
CASRGNTPYEQYF
>TRBV27|-|TRBJ2-7|-
TGTGCCAGCGGCTCCCGGGAAGAGCAGTACTTC
CASGSREEQYF
>TRBV7-9|-|TRBJ1-5|TRBD1
TGTGCCAGCAGCTTAGGTGGTCAGGGGGGTCAGCCCCAGCATTTT
CASSLGGQGGQPQHF
>TRBV6-5|once|TRBJ1-5|-
TGTGCCAGCAGTCAAACAGGGAGTGACAATCAGCCCCAGCATTTT
CASSQTGSDNQPQHF
>TRBV30|-|TRBJ2-7|-
TGTGCCTGGAGTGGAGGGCAAACCTACGAGCAGTACTTC
CAWSGGQTYEQYF
>TRBV6-5|-|TRBJ1-2|-
TGTGCCAGCAGGCCTCAGACAGCCAATGGCTACACCTTC
CASRPQTANGYTF
>TRBV4-2|once|TRBJ2-7|TRBD2
TGTGCCAGCAGCGTATCGACTAGCGGGAGTTACGAGCAGTACTTC
CASSVSTSGSYEQYF
>TRBV28|once|TRBJ2-7|-
TGTGCCAGCAGTCTCGTCCGGGGGTACGAGCAGTACTTC
CASSLVRGYEQYF
>TRBV19|-|TRBJ2-1|-
TGTGCCAGTAGTATAATAGCGAACTCCTACAATGAGCAGTTCTTC
CASSIIANSYNEQFF